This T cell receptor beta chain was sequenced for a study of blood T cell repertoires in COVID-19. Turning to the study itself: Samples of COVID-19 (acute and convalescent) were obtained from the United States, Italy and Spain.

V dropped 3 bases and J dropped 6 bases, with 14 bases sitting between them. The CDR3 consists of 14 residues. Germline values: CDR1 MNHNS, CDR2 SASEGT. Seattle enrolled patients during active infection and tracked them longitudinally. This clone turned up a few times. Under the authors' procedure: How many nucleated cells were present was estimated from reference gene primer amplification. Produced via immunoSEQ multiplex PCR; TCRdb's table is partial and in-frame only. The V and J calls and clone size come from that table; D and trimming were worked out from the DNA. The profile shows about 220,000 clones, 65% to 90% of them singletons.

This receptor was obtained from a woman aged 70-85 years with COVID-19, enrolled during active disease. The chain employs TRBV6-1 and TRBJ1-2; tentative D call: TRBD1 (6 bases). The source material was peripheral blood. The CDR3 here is CASSEMRTVHGYTF. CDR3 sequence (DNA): TGTGCCAGCAGTGAGATGAGGACAGTGCATGGCTACACCTTC.